Described below is a single TCR beta chain sequence and its context. Individuals drawn from 20 to 25 US areas were about 18 to 95 years old. Participant reports of clinical history set cohort assignment. The data were taken from a study of blood T cell repertoires in COVID-19. TCRdb's copy holds only in-frame clones and misses some; the assay was immunoSEQ multiplex PCR. Among 350,000 to 500,000 clones, 70% to 90% were seen once, and the ten largest hold roughly 1.4%. Trimming took 4 bases from V and 5 from J; bases not matched to a gene: 8. CDR1 is SSHAT and CDR2 is FNYEAQ in the germline V gene (reference sequence). The CDR3 runs to 16 residues.

The sample comprised PBMCs or T cells enriched from blood (not recorded which). The TCR comes from a woman younger than 30 who had been exposed to COVID-19. This rearrangement joins TRBV7-7 to TRBJ2-1; 10 bases match TRBD2. The CDR3: CASSSLLAGEDNEQFF. The CDR3 coding sequence is TGTGCCAGCAGCTCACTTCTAGCGGGAGAGGACAATGAGCAGTTCTTC. Using reference TRBV7-7 and TRBJ2-1 for the parts outside the CDR3, the full variable domain is GAGVSQSPRYKVTKRGQDVTLRCDPISSHATLYWYQQALGQGPEFLTYFNYEAQPDKSGLPSDRFSAERPEGSISTLTIQRTEQRDSAMYRCASSSLLAGEDNEQFFGPGTRLTVL.